Presented here are 27 T cell receptor beta chains from one specimen sequenced in a study of sequential checkpoint blockade in melanoma. Treatment denoted: randomized to nivolumab then ipilimumab (arm A) or the reverse (arm B). Data came from immunoSEQ multiplex PCR; TCRdb stores just in-frame clones and leaves some out. The profile shows 25,000 to 35,000 clones, roughly 76% of them singletons. Sequencing used CD8+ T cells sorted from blood (inferred from file names), obtained from a patient given nivolumab and ipilimumab in sequence. These receptor sequences come from a human donor with melanoma.

V gene TRBV27 combines with J gene TRBJ2-7; 11 bases fit TRBD1. Germline trimming cut 5 bases from V and 3 bases from J; bases unmatched to any gene: 6. The CDR3 is made up of 15 amino acids. Looked up from germline, CDR1 is MNHEY and CDR2 is SMNVEV (reference sequence). The CDR3 bases are TGTGCCAGCAGTAAAGGGACAGGGGGGGGCTACGAGCAGTACTTC. Its protein is CASSKGTGGGYEQYF.

As to this clone: The identical CDR3 is also encoded by other nucleotide sequences in the sample. The chain recombines TRBV27 with TRBJ1-1; D is perhaps TRBD1 (6 bases). The CDR3 is 13 amino acids. Trimming took 0 bases from V and 4 from J, leaving 6 bases between them. Germline V gene sequence: CDR1 MNHEY, CDR2 SMNVEV (reference sequence). The CDR3 protein is CASSLSGGTEAFF. The CDR3 nucleotides are TGTGCCAGCAGTTTATCAGGGGGCACTGAAGCTTTCTTT.

This clone was seen just once. The J gene is TRBJ2-4, the V gene TRBV5-1, with D possibly TRBD2 on 5 matching bases. V was cut by 4 bases and J by 6 bases, with 8 bases left in between. The germline CDR1 and CDR2 sequences are SGHRS and YFSETQ. The CDR3 contains 12 residues. The CDR3: CASSSGLNIQYF. The CDR3 nucleotides read TGCGCCAGCAGCAGCGGTTTAAACATTCAGTACTTC.

This clone was seen a few times. This chain links TRBV7-9 with TRBJ1-5; TRBD1 is a possible D gene (5 bases). CDR1 and CDR2 (germline): SEHNR, FQNEAQ (reference sequence). This CDR3 comprises 14 residues. The V end lost 6 bases, the J end lost 0 bases, and 9 bases lay between the germline ends. CDR3 sequence reads: CASRAGDSNQPQHF. The CDR3 DNA sequence: TGTGCCAGCAGGGCGGGGGATAGCAATCAGCCCCAGCATTTT.

The rearrangement links TRBV27 to TRBJ2-1, with 8 bases aligning to TRBD2. In germline, CDR1 is MNHEY, CDR2 SMNVEV (reference sequence). This CDR3 comprises 13 residues. V dropped 5 bases and J dropped 7; count of bases not matched to a gene: 4. The DNA of the CDR3 is TGTGCCAGCAGTCCACCGGGGGGGAATGAGCAGTTCTTC. Translation gives CASSPPGGNEQFF.

The chain has TRBV19 and TRBJ2-7; 8 bases match TRBD1. J lost 3 bases, V lost 0 bases, and 4 bases had no gene match. Germline-derived CDR1 and CDR2 are LNHDA and SQIVND (reference sequence). The CDR3 consists of 15 residues. The CDR3 reads CASSIDLGTGYEQYF. The CDR3 bases are TGTGCCAGTAGTATAGATCTAGGGACAGGCTACGAGCAGTACTTC.

J is TRBJ2-7 and V is TRBV28, with TRBD1 identical over 7 bases. The CDR3 spans 16 residues. V dropped 8 bases and J dropped 6; count of bases not matched to a gene: 19. Looked up from germline, CDR1 is MDHEN and CDR2 is SYDVKM. CDR3 in amino acids: CASVSVLRQGVIEQYF. The CDR3 DNA follows: TGTGCCAGCGTCTCGGTTTTGAGACAGGGAGTGATCGAGCAGTACTTC.

The chain is built from TRBV27 and TRBJ2-2; a weak D match, TRBD1 (5 bases). CDR3 length: 17 residues. Germline CDR1 is MNHEY and CDR2 is SMNVEV (reference sequence). The V gene lost 10 bases and the J gene lost 1 base, with 22 bases spanning the gap. CDR3: CAKVVNLGRLNTGELFF. The CDR3 DNA reads as TGTGCCAAAGTCGTAAACCTGGGGCGATTGAACACCGGGGAGCTGTTTTTT.

The rearrangement uses TRBV7-9 and TRBJ2-3; TRBD2 matches 10 bases. Germline V gene data show CDR1 as SEHNR and CDR2 as FQNEAQ (reference sequence). The CDR3 runs 16 residues. Losses at the gene ends were 6 bases for V and 1 base for J; bases not matched to a gene: 7. The CDR3 spells CASRYLAGDGTDTQYF. The CDR3 DNA reads TGTGCCAGCAGGTATCTAGCGGGGGACGGCACAGATACGCAGTATTTT. Looking up the rest from reference TRBV7-9 and TRBJ2-3 gives the full variable domain: DTGVSQNPRHKITKRGQNVTFRCDPISEHNRLYWYRQTLGQGPEFLTYFQNEAQLEKSRLLSDRFSAERPKGSFSTLEIQRTEQGDSAMYLCASRYLAGDGTDTQYFGPGTRLTVL.

V gene TRBV28 combines with J gene TRBJ2-7; 10 bases are a match to TRBD1. The CDR3 loop spans 16 amino acids. The V gene's germline CDR1 is MDHEN and CDR2 SYDVKM. V lost 3 bases, J lost 1 base, and 6 bases stayed unmatched. CDR3: CASSFLRDRGSYEQYF. The CDR3 nucleotides read TGTGCCAGCAGTTTCCTCCGGGACAGGGGTTCCTACGAGCAGTACTTC.

The genes are TRBV9 and TRBJ2-7, with 13 bases aligning to TRBD2. CDR3 length: 15 amino acids. V gave up 2 bases and J gave up 7 bases; unmatched junction bases: 6. The V gene's germline CDR1 is SGDLS and CDR2 YYNGEE. The chain's CDR3 is CASSVSGTSGIEQYF. The CDR3 DNA follows: TGTGCCAGCAGCGTCTCCGGGACTAGCGGGATAGAGCAGTACTTC.

The gene calls are TRBV4-2 and TRBJ1-2, with D maybe TRBD1 (5 bases). V lost 0 bases and J lost 2, with 16 bases in between. The germline V gene has CDR1 LGHNA and CDR2 YNFKEQ. The CDR3 has 17 amino acids. CDR3 nucleotides: TGTGCCAGCAGCCAAGATATACCCCCGACAGAGAACTATGGCTACACCTTC. Amino acid sequence: CASSQDIPPTENYGYTF.

The chain has TRBV7-9 and TRBJ2-5; the match to TRBD2 covers 7 bases. The last part of the DNA fits TRBJ2-7 better; the J call may be wrong. The V gene's germline CDR1 is SEHNR and CDR2 FQNEAQ (reference sequence). The CDR3 has 13 residues. The CDR3 DNA reads as TGTGCCAGCACTCCTGCGGGGGTCTACGAGCAGTACTTC. Its translation: CASTPAGVYEQYF.

The chain combines TRBV7-2 with TRBJ2-7, with 10 bases that match TRBD2. In germline, CDR1 is SGHTA, CDR2 FQGNSA. This CDR3 comprises 15 residues. Trimming cost V 3 bases and J 2 bases; bases outside gene matches: 4. The CDR3 is CASSFASGGTYEQYF. In DNA, the CDR3 is TGTGCCAGCAGCTTTGCTAGCGGGGGTACCTACGAGCAGTACTTC.

The chain couples TRBV7-9 to TRBJ2-7; D perhaps matches TRBD1 (7 bases). Trimming cost V 2 bases and J 3 bases, with 14 bases left between them. The length of the CDR3 is 15 residues. Germline CDR1 and CDR2: SEHNR and FQNEAQ (reference sequence). This chain's CDR3 is CASSLISRDSYEQYF. The CDR3, as DNA: TGTGCCAGCAGCTTAATTTCGCGGGACAGCTACGAGCAGTACTTC. The full variable domain, rest sourced from reference TRBV7-9 and TRBJ2-7, is DTGVSQNPRHKITKRGQNVTFRCDPISEHNRLYWYRQTLGQGPEFLTYFQNEAQLEKSRLLSDRFSAERPKGSFSTLEIQRTEQGDSAMYLCASSLISRDSYEQYFGPGTRLTVT.

This chain joins TRBV19 and TRBJ2-7; 8 bases fit TRBD1. CDR1 and CDR2 (germline): LNHDA, SQIVND (reference sequence). Germline trimming cut 6 bases from V and 3 bases from J; bases unmatched to any gene: 10. The CDR3 length is 15 residues. CDR3 loop: CASSAGRGLNYEQYF. For the CDR3, the DNA is TGTGCCAGTAGCGCCGGCAGGGGGCTGAACTACGAGCAGTACTTC.

The chain recombines TRBV7-3 with TRBJ2-1; 7 bases map to TRBD2. Germline CDR1 and CDR2: SGHTA and FQGTGA. This CDR3 spans 15 amino acids. V lost 6 bases to trimming and J lost 2 bases; unmatched junction nucleotides: 7. CDR3 in amino acids: CASSPLASTYNEQFF. The CDR3 DNA sequence: TGTGCCAGCAGTCCACTAGCGTCAACCTACAATGAGCAGTTCTTC.

The V and J genes are TRBV30 and TRBJ2-1; D is undetermined. Germline CDR1 GTSNPN, CDR2 SVGIG (reference sequence). Trimming pared 6 bases from V and 4 bases from J, leaving 16 bases between. CDR3 size: 14 residues. The CDR3 loop is CACSPVGLYNEQFF. DNA for the CDR3: TGTGCCTGTAGCCCCGTCGGATTGTACAATGAGCAGTTCTTC.

Only a few counts were recorded for this clone. The chain links TRBV18 to TRBJ2-3; 9 nucleotides line up with TRBD2. The J segment lost 0 bases and the V segment lost 4 bases, leaving 5 bases of the junction unmatched. In germline, CDR1 is KGHSH, CDR2 LQKENI. The CDR3 has 16 amino acids. The CDR3 loop is CASSHPTSGSTDTQYF. Written as DNA, the CDR3 is TGTGCCAGCTCACACCCGACTAGCGGTAGCACAGATACGCAGTATTTT. The full variable domain, rest sourced from reference TRBV18 and TRBJ2-3, is NAGVMQNPRHLVRRRGQEARLRCSPMKGHSHVYWYRQLPEEGLKFMVYLQKENIIDESGMPKERFSAEFPKEGPSILRIQQVVRGDSAAYFCASSHPTSGSTDTQYFGPGTRLTVL.

This rearrangement joins TRBV4-1 to TRBJ1-2; D call uncertain. The CDR3 extends over 14 amino acids. CDR1 and CDR2 (germline): MGHRA, YSYEKL. V gave up 3 bases and J gave up 4 bases, with 12 bases separating them. CDR3 nucleotides: TGCGCCAGCAGCCACGAGGGTAGGATCTATGGCTACACCTTC. Its translation: CASSHEGRIYGYTF.

V is TRBV4-3 and J is TRBJ1-2; 7 bases are shared with TRBD1. This CDR3 is built from 15 residues. The ends lost 1 base at V and 8 bases at J; junction bases unmatched: 10. Germline values: CDR1 LGHNA, CDR2 YSLEER. The CDR3, as DNA: TGCGCCAGCAGCCAAGTTTTAGGGGGCGCGGCGGGCTACACCTTC. It encodes CASSQVLGGAAGYTF.

This chain connects TRBV27 to TRBJ2-1; 8 bases agree with TRBD2. The CDR3 length is 16 residues. The ends lost 2 bases at V and 2 bases at J; junction bases unmatched: 5. The germline CDR1 and CDR2 sequences are MNHEY and SMNVEV (reference sequence). CDR3 in DNA: TGTGCCAGCAGTTTAAAGGGTAGCGGGACCTACAATGAGCAGTTCTTC. Translating gives CASSLKGSGTYNEQFF.

The chain carries TRBV7-9 and TRBJ2-1, with D possibly matching TRBD1 (5 bases). The CDR3 consists of 16 residues. Trimming pared 5 bases from V and 0 bases from J, leaving 14 bases between. Germline CDR1 is SEHNR and CDR2 is FQNEAQ (reference sequence). The CDR3 protein is CASSGALESSYNEQFF. CDR3 in DNA: TGTGCCAGCAGCGGGGCCCTCGAGAGCTCCTACAATGAGCAGTTCTTC.

The chain couples TRBV19 to TRBJ2-2; D possibly corresponds to TRBD2 (6 bases). The CDR3 has 15 amino acids. Germline values: CDR1 LNHDA, CDR2 SQIVND (reference sequence). V was pared by 1 base and J by 6 bases, with 12 bases between. CDR3: CASSIASGSSGELFF. CDR3 nucleotide sequence: TGTGCCAGTAGTATAGCCAGCGGGTCTTCCGGGGAGCTGTTTTTT.

The chain joins TRBV2 to TRBJ2-7; 9 bases match TRBD2. In germline, CDR1 is SNHLY, CDR2 FYNNEI. The CDR3 loop spans 14 amino acids. The trim removed 8 bases at V and 2 bases at J, leaving 7 bases unmatched. CDR3 in amino acids: CASGAAGGTYEQYF. For the CDR3, the DNA is TGTGCCAGCGGGGCAGCGGGGGGAACCTACGAGCAGTACTTC.

This clone was seen a handful of times. The genes are TRBV19 and TRBJ2-1; weak D call: TRBD2 (5 bases). The CDR3 has 13 amino acids. The V gene's germline CDR1 is LNHDA and CDR2 SQIVND (reference sequence). V was shortened by 6 bases and J by 7 bases, with 13 bases between the two germline ends. CDR3 region: CASSQGPGNEQFF. The CDR3 DNA reads TGTGCCAGTAGCCAAGGCCCGGGGAATGAGCAGTTCTTC.

The chain recombines TRBV27 with TRBJ1-1; D remains unclear. Trimming shortened V by 2 bases and J by 2 bases, and 9 bases separated the two germline ends. Germline V gives CDR1 MNHEY, CDR2 SMNVEV (reference sequence). The CDR3 contains 14 residues. CDR3 region: CASSLRHQNTEAFF. CDR3 nucleotide sequence: TGTGCCAGCAGTTTAAGACATCAAAACACTGAAGCTTTCTTT.